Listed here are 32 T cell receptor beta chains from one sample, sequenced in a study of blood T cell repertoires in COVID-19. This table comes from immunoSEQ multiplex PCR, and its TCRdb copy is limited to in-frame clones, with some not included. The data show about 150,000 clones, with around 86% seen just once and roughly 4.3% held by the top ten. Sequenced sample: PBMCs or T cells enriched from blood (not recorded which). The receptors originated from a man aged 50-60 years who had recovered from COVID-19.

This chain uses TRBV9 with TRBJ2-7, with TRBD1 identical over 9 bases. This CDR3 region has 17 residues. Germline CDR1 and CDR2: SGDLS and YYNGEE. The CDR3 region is CATMVQGRTGDFYEQYV. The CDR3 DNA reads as TGTGCTACCATGGTCCAAGGGAGGACAGGGGATTTCTACGAGCAGTACGTC.

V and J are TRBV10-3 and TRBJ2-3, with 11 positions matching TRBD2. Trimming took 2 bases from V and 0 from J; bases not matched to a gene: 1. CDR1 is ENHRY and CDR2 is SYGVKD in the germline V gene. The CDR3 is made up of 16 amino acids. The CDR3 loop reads CAISEGLAGSTDTQYF. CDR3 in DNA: TGTGCCATCAGTGAGGGACTAGCGGGTAGCACAGATACGCAGTATTTT.

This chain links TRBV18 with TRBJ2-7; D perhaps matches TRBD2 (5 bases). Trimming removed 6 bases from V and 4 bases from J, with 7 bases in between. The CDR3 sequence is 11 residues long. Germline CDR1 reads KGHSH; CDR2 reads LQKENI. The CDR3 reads CASSRGYEQYF. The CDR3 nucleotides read TGTGCCAGCTCCCGGGGATACGAGCAGTACTTC.

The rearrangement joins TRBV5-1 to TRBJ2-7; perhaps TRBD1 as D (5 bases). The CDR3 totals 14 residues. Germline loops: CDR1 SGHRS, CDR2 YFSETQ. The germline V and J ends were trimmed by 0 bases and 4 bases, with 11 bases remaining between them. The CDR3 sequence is CASSLGQQPYEQYF. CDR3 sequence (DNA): TGCGCCAGCAGCTTGGGACAGCAACCGTACGAGCAGTACTTC.

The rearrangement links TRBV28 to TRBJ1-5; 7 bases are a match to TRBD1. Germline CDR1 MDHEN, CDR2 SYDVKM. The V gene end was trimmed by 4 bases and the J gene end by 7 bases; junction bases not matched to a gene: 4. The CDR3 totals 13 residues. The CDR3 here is CASSSGQTQPQHF. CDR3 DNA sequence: TGTGCCAGCAGTTCGGGACAGACCCAGCCCCAGCATTTT.

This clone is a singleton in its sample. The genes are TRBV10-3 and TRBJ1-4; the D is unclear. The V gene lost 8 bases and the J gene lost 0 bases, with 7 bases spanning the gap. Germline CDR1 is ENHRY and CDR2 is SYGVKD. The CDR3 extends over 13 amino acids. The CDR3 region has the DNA TGTGCCATCGCCCGGTCAACTAATGAAAAACTGTTTTTT. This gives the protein CAIARSTNEKLFF.

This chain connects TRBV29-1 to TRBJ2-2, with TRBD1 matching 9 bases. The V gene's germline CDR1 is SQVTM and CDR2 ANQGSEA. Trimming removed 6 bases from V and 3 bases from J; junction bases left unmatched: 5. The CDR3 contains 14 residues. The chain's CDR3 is CSVTTGGYTGELFF. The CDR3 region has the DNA TGCAGCGTCACCACAGGGGGCTACACCGGGGAGCTGTTTTTT.

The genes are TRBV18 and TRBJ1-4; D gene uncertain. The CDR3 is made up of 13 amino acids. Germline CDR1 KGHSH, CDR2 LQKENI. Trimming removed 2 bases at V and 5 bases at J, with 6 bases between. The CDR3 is CASSPMGNEKLFF. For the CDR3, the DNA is TGTGCCAGCTCACCAATGGGCAATGAAAAACTGTTTTTT.

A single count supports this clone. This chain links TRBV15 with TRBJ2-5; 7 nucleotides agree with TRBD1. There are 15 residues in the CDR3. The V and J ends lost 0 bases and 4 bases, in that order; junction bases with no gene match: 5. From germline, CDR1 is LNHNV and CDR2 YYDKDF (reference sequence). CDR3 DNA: TGTGCCACCAGCAGAGATCTGACAGGGCTAGAGACCCAGTACTTC. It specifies CATSRDLTGLETQYF.

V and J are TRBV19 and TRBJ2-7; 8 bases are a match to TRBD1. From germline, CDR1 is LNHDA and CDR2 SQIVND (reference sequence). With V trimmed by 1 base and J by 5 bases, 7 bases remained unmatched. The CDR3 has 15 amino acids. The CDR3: CASSIGGQGANEQYF. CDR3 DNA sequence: TGTGCCAGTAGTATAGGTGGCCAGGGGGCCAACGAGCAGTACTTC.

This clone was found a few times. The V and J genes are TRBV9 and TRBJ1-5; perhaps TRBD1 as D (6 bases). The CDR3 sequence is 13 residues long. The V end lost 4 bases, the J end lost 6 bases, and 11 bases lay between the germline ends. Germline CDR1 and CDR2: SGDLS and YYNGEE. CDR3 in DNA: TGTGCCAGCAGCCCAGGGGACGGTCAGCCCCAGCATTTT. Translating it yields CASSPGDGQPQHF.

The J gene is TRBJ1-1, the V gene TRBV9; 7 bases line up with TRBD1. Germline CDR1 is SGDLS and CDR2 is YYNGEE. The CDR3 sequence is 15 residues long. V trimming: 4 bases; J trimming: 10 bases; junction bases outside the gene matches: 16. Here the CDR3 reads CASSSHRQGRPGAFF. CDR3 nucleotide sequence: TGTGCCAGCAGCTCCCACCGACAGGGACGGCCGGGAGCTTTCTTT.

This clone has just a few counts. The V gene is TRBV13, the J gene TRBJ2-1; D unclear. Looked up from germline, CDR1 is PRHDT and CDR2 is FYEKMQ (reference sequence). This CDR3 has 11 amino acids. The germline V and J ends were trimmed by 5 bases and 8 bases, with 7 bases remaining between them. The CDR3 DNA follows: TGTGCCAGCAGCGCCGAGCATGAGCAGTTCTTC. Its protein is CASSAEHEQFF.

The CDR3 DNA reads as TGTGCCAGCACAGGGGCGCTGAACACTGAAGCTTTCTTT. Protein product: CASTGALNTEAFF. The chain combines TRBV28 with TRBJ1-1, with a possible D match to TRBD1 (6 bases). The CDR3 covers 13 residues. Trimming took off 7 bases at V and 0 bases at J, with 9 bases between the two ends. In germline, CDR1 is MDHEN, CDR2 SYDVKM.

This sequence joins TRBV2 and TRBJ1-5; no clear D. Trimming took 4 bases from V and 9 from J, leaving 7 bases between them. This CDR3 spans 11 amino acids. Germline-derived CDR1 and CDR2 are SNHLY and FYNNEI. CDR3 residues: CASSVEGPQHF. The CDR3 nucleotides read TGTGCCAGCAGTGTGGAGGGGCCCCAGCATTTT.

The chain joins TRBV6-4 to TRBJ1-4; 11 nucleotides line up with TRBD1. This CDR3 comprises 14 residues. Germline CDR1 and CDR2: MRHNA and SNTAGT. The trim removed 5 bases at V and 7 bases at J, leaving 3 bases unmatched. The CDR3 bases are TGTGCCAGCAGTAGGACAGGGGGCCTTGAAAAACTGTTTTTT. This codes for CASSRTGGLEKLFF.

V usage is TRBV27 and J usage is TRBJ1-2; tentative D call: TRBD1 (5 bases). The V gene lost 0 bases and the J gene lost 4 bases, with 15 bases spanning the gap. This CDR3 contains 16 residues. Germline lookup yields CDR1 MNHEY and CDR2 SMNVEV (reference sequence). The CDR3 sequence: CASSLSVGGIGYGYTF. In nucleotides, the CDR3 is TGTGCCAGCAGTTTATCGGTCGGGGGGATTGGCTATGGCTACACCTTC.

This CDR3 reads CASADGTSGYNEQFF. CDR3 nucleotide sequence: TGCGCCAGCGCTGACGGGACTAGCGGTTACAATGAGCAGTTCTTC. V gene TRBV4-3 combines with J gene TRBJ2-1, with 11 bases lining up with TRBD2. Germline CDR1 is LGHNA and CDR2 is YSLEER. The CDR3 consists of 15 residues. The ends lost 8 bases at V and 4 bases at J; junction bases unmatched: 7.

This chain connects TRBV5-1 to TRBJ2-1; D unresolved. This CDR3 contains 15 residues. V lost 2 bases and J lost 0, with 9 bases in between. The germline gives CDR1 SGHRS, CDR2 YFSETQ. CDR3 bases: TGCGCCAGCAGCTTTTCTAGTAGCTCCTACAATGAGCAGTTCTTC. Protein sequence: CASSFSSSSYNEQFF.

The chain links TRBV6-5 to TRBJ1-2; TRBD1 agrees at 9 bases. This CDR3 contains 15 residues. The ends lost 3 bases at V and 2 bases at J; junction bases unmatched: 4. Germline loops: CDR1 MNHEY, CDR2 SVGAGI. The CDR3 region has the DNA TGTGCCAGCAGTTATAGACAGGGGGAGAACTATGGCTACACCTTC. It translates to CASSYRQGENYGYTF.

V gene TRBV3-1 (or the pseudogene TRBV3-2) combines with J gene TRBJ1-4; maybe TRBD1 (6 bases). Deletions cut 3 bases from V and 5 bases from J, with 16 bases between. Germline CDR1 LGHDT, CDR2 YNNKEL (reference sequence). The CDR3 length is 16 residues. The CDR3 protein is CASSHFQTGLNEKLFF. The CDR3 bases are TGTGCCAGCAGCCATTTCCAGACAGGTTTGAATGAAAAACTGTTTTTT.

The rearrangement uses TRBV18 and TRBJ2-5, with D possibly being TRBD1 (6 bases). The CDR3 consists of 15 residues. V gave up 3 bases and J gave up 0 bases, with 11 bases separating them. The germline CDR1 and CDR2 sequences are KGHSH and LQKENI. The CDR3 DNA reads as TGTGCCAGCTCACCGAGGGCAGGGGACCAAGAGACCCAGTACTTC. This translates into CASSPRAGDQETQYF.

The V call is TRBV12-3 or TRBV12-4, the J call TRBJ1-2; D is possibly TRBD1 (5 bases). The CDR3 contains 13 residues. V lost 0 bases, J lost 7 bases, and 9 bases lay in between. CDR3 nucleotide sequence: TGTGCCAGCAGTTTAGCAGGGGCTGGTGGCTACACCTTC. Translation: CASSLAGAGGYTF.

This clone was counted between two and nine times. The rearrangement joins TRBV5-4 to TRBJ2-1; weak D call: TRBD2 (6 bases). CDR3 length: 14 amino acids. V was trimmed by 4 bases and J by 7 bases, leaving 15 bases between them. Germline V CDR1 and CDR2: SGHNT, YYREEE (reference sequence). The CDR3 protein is CASSDPSGGNEQFF. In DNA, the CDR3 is TGTGCCAGCAGCGACCCGTCAGGAGGGAATGAGCAGTTCTTC.

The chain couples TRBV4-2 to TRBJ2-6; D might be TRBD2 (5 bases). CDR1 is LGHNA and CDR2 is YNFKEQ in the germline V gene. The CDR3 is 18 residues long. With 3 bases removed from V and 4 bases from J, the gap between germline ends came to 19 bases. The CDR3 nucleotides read TGTGCCAGCAGCCACTCACCAGCGGATGACTTGGGGGCCAACGTCCTGACTTTC. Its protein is CASSHSPADDLGANVLTF.

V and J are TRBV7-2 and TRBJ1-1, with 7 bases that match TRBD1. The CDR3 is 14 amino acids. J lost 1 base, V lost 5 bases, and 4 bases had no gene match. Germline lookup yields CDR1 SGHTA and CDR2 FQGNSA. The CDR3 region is CASSPGTANTEAFF. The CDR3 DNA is TGTGCCAGCAGCCCCGGGACAGCGAACACTGAAGCTTTCTTT.

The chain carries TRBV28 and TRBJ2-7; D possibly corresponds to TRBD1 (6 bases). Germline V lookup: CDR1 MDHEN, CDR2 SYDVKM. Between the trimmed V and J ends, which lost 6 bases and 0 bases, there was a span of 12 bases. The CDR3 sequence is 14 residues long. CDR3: CASRDWDTSYEQYF. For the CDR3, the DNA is TGTGCCAGCAGGGACTGGGACACCTCCTACGAGCAGTACTTC.

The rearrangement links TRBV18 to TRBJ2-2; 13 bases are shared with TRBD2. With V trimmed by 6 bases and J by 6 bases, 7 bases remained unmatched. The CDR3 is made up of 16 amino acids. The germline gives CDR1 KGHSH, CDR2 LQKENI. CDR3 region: CASSYGTSGKAGELFF. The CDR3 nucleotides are TGTGCCAGCTCCTACGGGACTAGCGGGAAGGCCGGGGAGCTGTTTTTT.

The CDR3: CASSRDRGPRGYTF. CDR3 bases: TGTGCCAGTAGTAGGGACAGGGGGCCGCGTGGCTACACCTTC. The chain recombines TRBV19 with TRBJ1-2; the match to TRBD1 covers 12 bases. Losses at the gene ends were 4 bases for V and 7 bases for J; bases not matched to a gene: 4. Germline CDR1 reads LNHDA; CDR2 reads SQIVND (reference sequence). The CDR3 totals 14 residues.

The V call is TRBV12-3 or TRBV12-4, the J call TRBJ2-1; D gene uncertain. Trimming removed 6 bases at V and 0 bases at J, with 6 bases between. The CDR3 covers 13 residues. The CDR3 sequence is CASSLSSYNEQFF. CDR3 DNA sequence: TGTGCCAGCAGCCTAAGCTCCTACAATGAGCAGTTCTTC.

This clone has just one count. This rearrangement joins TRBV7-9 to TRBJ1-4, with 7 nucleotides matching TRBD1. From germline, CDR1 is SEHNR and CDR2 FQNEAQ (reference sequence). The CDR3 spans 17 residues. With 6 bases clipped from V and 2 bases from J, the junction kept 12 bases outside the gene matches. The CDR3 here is CASSRLTGSSTNEKLFF. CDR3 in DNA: TGTGCCAGCAGTCGATTGACAGGGTCTTCTACTAATGAAAAACTGTTTTTT.

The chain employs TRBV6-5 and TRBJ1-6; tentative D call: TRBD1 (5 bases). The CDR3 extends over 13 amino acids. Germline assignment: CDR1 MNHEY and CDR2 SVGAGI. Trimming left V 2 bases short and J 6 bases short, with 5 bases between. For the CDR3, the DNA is TGTGCCAGCAGTTACGACAGTAATTCACCCCTCCACTTT. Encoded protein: CASSYDSNSPLHF.